The entry below describes one TCR beta chain. This CDR3 contains 14 residues. V dropped 2 bases and J dropped 4 bases, with 12 bases sitting between them. Germline values: CDR1 KGHSH, CDR2 LQKENI. Per the original data handling: With a range of roughly 20,000 to 690,600, the median per sample was roughly 91,000 TCRs. TCRdb reanalysed the RACE reads using MiXCR and keeps one entry per CDR3 protein. The V and J calls follow TCRdb's processing rather than the paper's. The sample records about 160,000 distinct CDR3 sequences, around a quarter being singletons. The record originates from a study of human T cells and chemical hapten exposure. Documented time point: patch test 3, about 24 weeks after DPC sensitization. Treatment meaning: therapeutic diphenylcyclopropenone sensitization with weekly scalp DPC.

The chain is built from TRBV18 and TRBJ2-7; D might be TRBD1 (5 bases). This specimen consisted of whole blood, obtained in connection with sensitization to the hapten diphenylcyclopropenone (DPC). The clonotype comes from a woman between 18 and 29 years old with alopecia areata. Some clones in this sample may be carry-over from other donors' samples. Here the CDR3 DNA reads TGTGCCAGCTCACCAAGCAGGGAAAAATACGAGCAGTACTTC. Translated, it gives CASSPSREKYEQYF.